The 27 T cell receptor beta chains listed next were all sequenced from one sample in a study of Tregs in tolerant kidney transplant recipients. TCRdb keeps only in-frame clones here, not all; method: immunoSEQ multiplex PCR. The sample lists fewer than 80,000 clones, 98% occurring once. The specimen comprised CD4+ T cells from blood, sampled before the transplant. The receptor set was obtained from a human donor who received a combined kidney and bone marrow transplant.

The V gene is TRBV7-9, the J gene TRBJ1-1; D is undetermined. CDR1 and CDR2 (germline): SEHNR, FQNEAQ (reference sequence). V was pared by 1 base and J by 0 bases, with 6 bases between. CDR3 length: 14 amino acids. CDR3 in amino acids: CASSLGQMNTEAFF. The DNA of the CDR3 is TGTGCCAGCAGCTTAGGACAAATGAACACTGAAGCTTTCTTT.

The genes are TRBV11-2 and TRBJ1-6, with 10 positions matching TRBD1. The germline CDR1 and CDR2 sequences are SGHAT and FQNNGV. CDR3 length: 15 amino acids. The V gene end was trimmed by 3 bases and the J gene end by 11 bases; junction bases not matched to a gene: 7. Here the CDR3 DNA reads TGTGCCAGCAGCTTCAGCGGGACAGGGGCGACACCCCTCCACTTT. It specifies CASSFSGTGATPLHF.

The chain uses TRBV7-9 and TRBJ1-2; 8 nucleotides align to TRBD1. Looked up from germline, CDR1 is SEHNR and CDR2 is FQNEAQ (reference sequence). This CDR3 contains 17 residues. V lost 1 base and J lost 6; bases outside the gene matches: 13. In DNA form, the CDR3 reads TGTGCCAGCAGCTTAGGGGCTGTCGGACAGGGCGCTAATGGCTACACCTTC. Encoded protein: CASSLGAVGQGANGYTF.

The chain's CDR3 is CASSSRARPQHF. CDR3 in DNA: TGTGCCAGCAGCTCGCGGGCCCGGCCCCAGCATTTT. The chain links TRBV21-1 to TRBJ1-5. TRBV21-1 is a pseudogene locus. The length of the CDR3 is 12 residues.

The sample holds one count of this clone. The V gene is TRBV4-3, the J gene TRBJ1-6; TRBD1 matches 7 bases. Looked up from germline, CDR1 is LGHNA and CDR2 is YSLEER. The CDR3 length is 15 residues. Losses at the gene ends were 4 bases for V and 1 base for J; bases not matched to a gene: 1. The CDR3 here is CASSRQGSYNSPLHF. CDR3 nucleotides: TGCGCCAGCAGCCGACAGGGTTCCTATAATTCACCCCTCCACTTT.

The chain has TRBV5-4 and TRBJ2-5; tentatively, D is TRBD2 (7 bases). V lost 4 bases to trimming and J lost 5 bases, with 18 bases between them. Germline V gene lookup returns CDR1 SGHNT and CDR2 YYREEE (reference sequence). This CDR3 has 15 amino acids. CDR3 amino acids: CASSLGGGLRETQYF. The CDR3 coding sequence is TGTGCCAGCAGCCTGGGGGGGGGCCTGAGGGAGACCCAGTACTTC.

The CDR3 region has the DNA TGCGCCAGCAGCGTACTGGGACAGGGGAATAACTATGGCTACACCTTC. The encoded protein is CASSVLGQGNNYGYTF. The genes are TRBV5-1 and TRBJ1-2, with 10 bases lining up with TRBD1. V gave up 4 bases and J gave up 1 base; unmatched junction bases: 7. This CDR3 has 16 amino acids. In germline, CDR1 is SGHRS, CDR2 YFSETQ.

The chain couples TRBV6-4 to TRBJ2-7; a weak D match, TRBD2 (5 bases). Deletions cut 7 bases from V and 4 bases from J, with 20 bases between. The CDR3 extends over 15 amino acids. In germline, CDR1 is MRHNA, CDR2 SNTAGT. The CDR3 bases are TGTGCCAGCATTCCGGGCGGACTCGCTTTTTACGAGCAGTACTTC. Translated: CASIPGGLAFYEQYF.

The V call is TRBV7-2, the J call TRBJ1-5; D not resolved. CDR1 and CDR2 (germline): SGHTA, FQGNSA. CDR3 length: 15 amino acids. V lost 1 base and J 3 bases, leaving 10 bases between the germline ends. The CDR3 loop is CASSLVSGSNQPQHF. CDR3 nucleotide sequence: TGTGCCAGCAGCTTAGTTTCCGGGTCCAATCAGCCCCAGCATTTT. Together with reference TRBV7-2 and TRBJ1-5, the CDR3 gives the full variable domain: GAGVSQSPSNKVTEKGKDVELRCDPISGHTALYWYRQSLGQGLEFLIYFQGNSAPDKSGLPSDRFSAERTGGSVSTLTIQRTQQEDSAVYLCASSLVSGSNQPQHFGDGTRLSIL.

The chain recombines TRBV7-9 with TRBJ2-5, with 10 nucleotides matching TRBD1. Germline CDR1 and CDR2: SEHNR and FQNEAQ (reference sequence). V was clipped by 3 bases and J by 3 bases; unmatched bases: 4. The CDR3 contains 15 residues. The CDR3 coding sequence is TGTGCCAGCAGCTTGGGGACAGGGGTGAAAGAGACCCAGTACTTC. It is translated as CASSLGTGVKETQYF.

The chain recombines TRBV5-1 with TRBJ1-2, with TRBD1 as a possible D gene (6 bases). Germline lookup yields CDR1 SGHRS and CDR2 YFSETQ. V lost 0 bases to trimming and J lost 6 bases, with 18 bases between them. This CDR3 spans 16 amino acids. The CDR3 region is CASSLAGGAITHGYTF. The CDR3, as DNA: TGCGCCAGCAGCTTGGCCGGGGGGGCCATTACGCATGGCTACACCTTC.

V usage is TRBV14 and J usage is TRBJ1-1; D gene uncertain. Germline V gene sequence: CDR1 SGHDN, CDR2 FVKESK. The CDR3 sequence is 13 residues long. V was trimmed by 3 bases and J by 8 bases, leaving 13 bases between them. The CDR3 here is CASSQGVGAEAFF. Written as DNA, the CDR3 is TGTGCCAGCAGCCAGGGAGTGGGAGCAGAAGCTTTCTTT.

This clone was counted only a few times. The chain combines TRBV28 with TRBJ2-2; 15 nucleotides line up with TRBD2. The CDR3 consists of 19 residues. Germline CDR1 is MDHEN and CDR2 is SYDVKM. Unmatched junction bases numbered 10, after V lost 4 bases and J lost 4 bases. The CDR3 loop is CASSSLRTSGGAGTGELFF. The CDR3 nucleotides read TGTGCCAGCAGTTCTCTCAGGACTAGCGGGGGGGCCGGCACCGGGGAGCTGTTTTTT. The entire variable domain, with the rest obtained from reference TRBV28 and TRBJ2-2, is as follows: DVKVTQSSRYLVKRTGEKVFLECVQDMDHENMFWYRQDPGLGLRLIYFSYDVKMKEKGDIPEGYSVSREKKERFSLILESASTNQTSMYLCASSSLRTSGGAGTGELFFGEGSRLTVL.

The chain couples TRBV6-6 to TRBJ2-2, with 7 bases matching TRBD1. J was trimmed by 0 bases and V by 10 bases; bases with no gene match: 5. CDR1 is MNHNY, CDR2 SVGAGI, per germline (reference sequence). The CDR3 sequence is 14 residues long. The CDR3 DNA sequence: TGTGCCACCTTGGGACAGCCGAACACCGGGGAGCTGTTTTTT. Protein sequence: CATLGQPNTGELFF.

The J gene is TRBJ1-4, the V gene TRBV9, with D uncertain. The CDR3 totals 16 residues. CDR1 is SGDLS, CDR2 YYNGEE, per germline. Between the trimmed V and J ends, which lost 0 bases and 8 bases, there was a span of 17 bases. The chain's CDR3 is CASSVAGSRMGEKLFF. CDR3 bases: TGTGCCAGCAGCGTAGCGGGGTCCCGGATGGGAGAAAAACTGTTTTTT.

The CDR3 coding sequence is TGTGCCAGCAGTACACTAGCGCGGGGGTTTTACGAGCAGTACTTC. It encodes CASSTLARGFYEQYF. This chain joins TRBV27 and TRBJ2-7, with 7 bases fitting TRBD2. Germline V CDR1 and CDR2: MNHEY, SMNVEV (reference sequence). Losses at the gene ends were 5 bases for V and 4 bases for J; bases not matched to a gene: 11. This CDR3 has 15 amino acids.

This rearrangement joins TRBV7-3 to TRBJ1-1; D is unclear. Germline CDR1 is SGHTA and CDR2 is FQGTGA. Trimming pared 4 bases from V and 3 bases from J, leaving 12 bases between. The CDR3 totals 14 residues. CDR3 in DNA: TGTGCCAGCAGCTGGAGGTCCGATTACACTGAAGCTTTCTTT. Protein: CASSWRSDYTEAFF.

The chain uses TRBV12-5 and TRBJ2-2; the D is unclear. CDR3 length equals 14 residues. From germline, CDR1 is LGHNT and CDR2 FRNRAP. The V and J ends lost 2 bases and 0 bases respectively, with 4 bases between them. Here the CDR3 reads CASGLSANTGELFF. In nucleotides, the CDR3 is TGTGCTAGTGGTTTGTCGGCGAACACCGGGGAGCTGTTTTTT. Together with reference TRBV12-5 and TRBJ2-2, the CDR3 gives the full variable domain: DARVTQTPRHKVTEMGQEVTMRCQPILGHNTVFWYRQTMMQGLELLAYFRNRAPLDDSGMPKDRFSAEMPDATLATLKIQPSEPRDSAVYFCASGLSANTGELFFGEGSRLTVL.

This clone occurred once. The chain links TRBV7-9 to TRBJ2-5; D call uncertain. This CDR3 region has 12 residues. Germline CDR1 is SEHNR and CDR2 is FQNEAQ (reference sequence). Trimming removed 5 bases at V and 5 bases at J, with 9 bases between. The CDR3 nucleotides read TGTGCCAGCAGCCTCTTGCGGGAGACCCAGTACTTC. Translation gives CASSLLRETQYF.

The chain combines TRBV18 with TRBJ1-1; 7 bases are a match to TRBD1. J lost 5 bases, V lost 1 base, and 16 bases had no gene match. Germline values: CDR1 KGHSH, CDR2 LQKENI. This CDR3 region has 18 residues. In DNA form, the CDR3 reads TGTGCCAGCTCACCACTAGTGTTAGGGGGCAGAGTCAGGACTGAAGCTTTCTTT. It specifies CASSPLVLGGRVRTEAFF.

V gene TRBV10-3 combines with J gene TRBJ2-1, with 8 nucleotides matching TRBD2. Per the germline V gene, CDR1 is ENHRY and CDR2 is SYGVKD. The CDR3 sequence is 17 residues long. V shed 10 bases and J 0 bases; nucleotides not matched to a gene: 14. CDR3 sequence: CATELTSGRSSYNEQFF. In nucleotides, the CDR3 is TGTGCCACGGAGCTAACTAGCGGAAGGAGCTCCTACAATGAGCAGTTCTTC.

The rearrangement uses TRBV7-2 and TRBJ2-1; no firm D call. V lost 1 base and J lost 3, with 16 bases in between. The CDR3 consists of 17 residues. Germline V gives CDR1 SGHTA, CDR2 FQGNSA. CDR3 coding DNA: TGTGCCAGCAGCTTAGGGGCAAACAGCCTTCTCTACAATGAGCAGTTCTTC. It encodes CASSLGANSLLYNEQFF. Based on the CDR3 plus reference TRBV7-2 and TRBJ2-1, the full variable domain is GAGVSQSPSNKVTEKGKDVELRCDPISGHTALYWYRQSLGQGLEFLIYFQGNSAPDKSGLPSDRFSAERTGGSVSTLTIQRTQQEDSAVYLCASSLGANSLLYNEQFFGPGTRLTVL.

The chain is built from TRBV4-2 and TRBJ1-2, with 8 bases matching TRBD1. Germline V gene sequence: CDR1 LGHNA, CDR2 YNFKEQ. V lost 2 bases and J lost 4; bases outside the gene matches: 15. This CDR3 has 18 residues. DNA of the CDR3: TGTGCCAGCAGCCAAAGAGGACAGGGTCCCCAAGGGGTCTATGGCTACACCTTC. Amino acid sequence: CASSQRGQGPQGVYGYTF.

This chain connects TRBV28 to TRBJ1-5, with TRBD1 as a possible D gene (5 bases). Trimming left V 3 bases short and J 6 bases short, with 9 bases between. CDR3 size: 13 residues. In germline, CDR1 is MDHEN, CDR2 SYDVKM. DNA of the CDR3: TGTGCCAGCAGTTTGGGCAGGGCTCAGCCCCAGCATTTT. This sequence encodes CASSLGRAQPQHF.

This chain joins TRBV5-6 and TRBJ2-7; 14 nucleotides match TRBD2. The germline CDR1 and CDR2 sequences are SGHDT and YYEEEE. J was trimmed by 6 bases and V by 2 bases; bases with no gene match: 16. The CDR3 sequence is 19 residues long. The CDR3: CASSLYLRLAGGPMGEQYF. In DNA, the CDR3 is TGTGCCAGCAGCTTATACTTACGACTAGCGGGGGGGCCTATGGGCGAGCAGTACTTC.

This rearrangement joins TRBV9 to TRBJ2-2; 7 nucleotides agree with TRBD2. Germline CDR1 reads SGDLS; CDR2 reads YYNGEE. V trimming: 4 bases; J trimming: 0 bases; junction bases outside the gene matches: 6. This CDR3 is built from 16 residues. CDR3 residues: CASSSRTRPNTGELFF. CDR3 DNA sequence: TGTGCCAGCAGCTCCAGGACTAGACCGAACACCGGGGAGCTGTTTTTT.

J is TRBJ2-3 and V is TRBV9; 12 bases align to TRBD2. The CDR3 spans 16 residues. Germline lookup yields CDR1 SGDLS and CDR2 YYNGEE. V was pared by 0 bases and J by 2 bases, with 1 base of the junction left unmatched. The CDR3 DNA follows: TGTGCCAGCAGCGTAGGGACTAGCGGGAACACAGATACGCAGTATTTT. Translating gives CASSVGTSGNTDTQYF. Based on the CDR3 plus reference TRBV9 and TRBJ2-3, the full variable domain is DSGVTQTPKHLITATGQRVTLRCSPRSGDLSVYWYQQSLDQGLQFLIQYYNGEERAKGNILERFSAQQFPDLHSELNLSSLELGDSALYFCASSVGTSGNTDTQYFGPGTRLTVL.